This T cell receptor (beta chain) is from a study of cytomegalovirus exposure and HLA in healthy donors. Some clones are missing from TCRdb's copy, which holds only in-frame ones; the method was immunoSEQ multiplex PCR. The sample holds fewer than 130,000 clones, roughly 90% seen once. Per germline, CDR1 SGHTA and CDR2 FQGNSA. The V gene end was trimmed by 3 bases and the J gene end by 5 bases; junction bases not matched to a gene: 6. This CDR3 has 14 residues. Material for sequencing was PBMCs. The origin of this receptor is a woman aged 18-35 years in good health and CMV-seronegative. This chain connects TRBV7-2 to TRBJ2-5; 7 bases map to TRBD1. This CDR3 reads CASSFSTGWETQYF. DNA of the CDR3: TGTGCCAGCAGCTTCTCGACAGGGTGGGAGACCCAGTACTTC.